A single sample gave rise to the 14 T cell receptor beta chains below, sequenced in a study of T cells in Graves' hyperthyroidism and ophthalmopathy. From RNA transcripts, TCR beta CDR3 regions were amplified. The HTBI primer set was used in a first-round RT-PCR of the TCR CDR3. From the multiplex PCR reads, TCRdb called clonotypes with MiXCR, one entry per CDR3 protein. Found here are about 620,000 distinct CDR3 sequences, around 15% of them singletons; the top ten hold less than 4.5%. Source material: blood. The receptors were gathered from a woman between 25 and 40 years old with Graves' hyperthyroidism.

The table lists this clonotype with a few counts. The genes are TRBV7-9 and TRBJ2-7; 7 bases are shared with TRBD2. CDR3 length: 13 amino acids. With 8 bases clipped from V and 2 bases from J, the junction kept 6 bases outside the gene matches. The germline CDR1 and CDR2 sequences are SEHNR and FQNEAQ (reference sequence). The CDR3: CASGSGNAYEQYF. The CDR3 DNA is TGTGCCAGCGGAAGCGGGAATGCCTACGAGCAGTACTTC.

The chain recombines TRBV30 with TRBJ1-3; D gene unclear. The CDR3 runs to 11 residues. Germline V gene sequence: CDR1 GTSNPN, CDR2 SVGIG (reference sequence). V lost 4 bases to trimming and J lost 8 bases, with 9 bases between them. The CDR3 sequence is CAWTALDTIYF. CDR3 nucleotide sequence: TGTGCCTGGACTGCCCTAGACACCATATATTTT.

This clonotype was picked up many times. The chain couples TRBV27 to TRBJ1-1; D is unclear. Germline-derived CDR1 and CDR2 are MNHEY and SMNVEV (reference sequence). V was shortened by 6 bases and J by 1 base, with 9 bases between the two germline ends. This CDR3 has 13 residues. The CDR3 loop reads CASRIGPNTEAFF. In DNA form, the CDR3 reads TGTGCCAGCAGGATAGGACCGAACACTGAAGCTTTCTTT.

The chain joins TRBV28 to TRBJ2-7; D is possibly TRBD2 (5 bases). The V gene lost 6 bases and the J gene lost 4 bases, with 16 bases spanning the gap. CDR3 size: 14 residues. The germline V gene has CDR1 MDHEN and CDR2 SYDVKM. DNA of the CDR3: TGTGCCAGCAGCGTAGACGTGGGCGGGTACGAGCAGTACTTC. Protein: CASSVDVGGYEQYF.

This clonotype was seen at least ten times. The CDR3 protein is CAPPGPLRVWETQYF. The CDR3 coding sequence is TGTGCCCCGCCCGGGCCGCTCAGGGTATGGGAGACCCAGTACTTC. The V and J genes are TRBV12-3 or TRBV12-4 and TRBJ2-5; D might be TRBD1 (5 bases). V was shortened by 11 bases and J by 5 bases, with 24 bases between the two germline ends. This CDR3 contains 15 residues.

This chain joins TRBV29-1 and TRBJ2-3; TRBD1 matches at 8 bases. The V segment lost 3 bases and the J segment 0 bases; nucleotides outside the gene matches: 17. CDR1 SQVTM and CDR2 ANQGSEA come from the germline V gene. The CDR3 is 19 residues long. The CDR3 spells CSVEVRRVHGQGSTDTQYF. Written as DNA, the CDR3 is TGCAGCGTTGAGGTTCGACGAGTGCACGGACAGGGAAGCACAGATACGCAGTATTTT.

This clonotype was seen at least ten times. The chain links TRBV7-8 to TRBJ2-1; possibly TRBD2 for D (6 bases). The CDR3 totals 17 residues. V shed 6 bases and J shed 1 base, with 19 bases lying between them. The germline V gene encodes CDR1 SGHVS and CDR2 FQNEAQ. CDR3 DNA sequence: TGTGCCAGCAGAATAGGTAGCGGAGCCTTTTCCTACAATGAGCAGTTCTTC. It translates to CASRIGSGAFSYNEQFF.

The chain links TRBV19 to TRBJ2-1; 12 bases agree with TRBD2. This CDR3 has 17 amino acids. CDR1 is LNHDA, CDR2 SQIVND, per germline (reference sequence). V dropped 3 bases and J dropped 8; count of bases not matched to a gene: 11. The CDR3 DNA reads as TGTGCCAGTAGTATTCGACCGACTAGCGGGAGTCTGGATGAGCAGTTCTTC. Translated, it gives CASSIRPTSGSLDEQFF.

This sequence joins TRBV19 and TRBJ2-1, with D tentatively TRBD2 (5 bases). Germline CDR1 and CDR2: LNHDA and SQIVND (reference sequence). V lost 7 bases to trimming and J lost 7 bases, with 8 bases between them. This CDR3 is built from 11 residues. This CDR3 reads CASKRRNEQFF. The CDR3 DNA is TGTGCCAGTAAAAGGAGGAATGAGCAGTTCTTC.

This clonotype occurred many times. The rearrangement uses TRBV7-2 and TRBJ1-6; tentatively, D is TRBD1 (6 bases). Germline-derived CDR1 and CDR2 are SGHTA and FQGNSA. Trimming cost V 1 base and J 10 bases, with 14 bases left between them. This CDR3 contains 15 residues. The CDR3 spells CASSLDAGGRSPLHF. CDR3 bases: TGTGCCAGCAGCTTAGATGCCGGGGGGCGGTCACCCCTCCACTTT.

In this sample, this clonotype turned up many times. V and J are TRBV29-1 and TRBJ2-1; the D call may be TRBD1 or TRBD2 (5 bases each). The CDR3 covers 14 residues. V was shortened by 6 bases and J by 8 bases, with 20 bases between the two germline ends. Looked up from germline, CDR1 is SQVTM and CDR2 is ANQGSEA. The CDR3 is CSVERTGHLDEQFF. The CDR3 DNA reads TGCAGCGTGGAACGGACGGGGCATCTCGATGAGCAGTTCTTC.

The rearrangement uses TRBV14 and TRBJ2-3; D call uncertain. This CDR3 spans 12 amino acids. Trimming pared 1 base from V and 10 bases from J, leaving 9 bases between. Germline assignment: CDR1 SGHDN and CDR2 FVKESK. CDR3 coding DNA: TGTGCCAGCAGCCAAGGCCCAGTCGCGCAGTATTTT. Its protein is CASSQGPVAQYF.

This clonotype was counted between two and nine times. This rearrangement joins TRBV7-9 to TRBJ2-2, with D unclear. The ends were cut back, 2 bases at V and 6 bases at J, with 7 bases in the middle. The CDR3 has 13 amino acids. CDR1 and CDR2 from the germline V gene are SEHNR and FQNEAQ (reference sequence). The CDR3 DNA follows: TGTGCCAGCAGCTTACCTTGGGCCGGGGAGCTGTTTTTT. As protein: CASSLPWAGELFF. Full variable domain (remainder filled in from reference TRBV7-9 and TRBJ2-2): DTGVSQNPRHKITKRGQNVTFRCDPISEHNRLYWYRQTLGQGPEFLTYFQNEAQLEKSRLLSDRFSAERPKGSFSTLEIQRTEQGDSAMYLCASSLPWAGELFFGEGSRLTVL.

At least ten counts were recorded for this clonotype. This rearrangement joins TRBV20-1 to TRBJ2-3; D call uncertain. The CDR3 extends over 14 amino acids. Germline assignment: CDR1 DFQATT and CDR2 SNEGSKA (reference sequence). Trimming removed 1 base from V and 0 bases from J, with 8 bases in between. CDR3 DNA sequence: TGCAGTGCTAGAGTAACGGCCAGCACAGATACGCAGTATTTT. This sequence encodes CSARVTASTDTQYF.